These T cell receptor beta chains were read from a single sample in a study of blood T cell repertoires in COVID-19. The protocol was immunoSEQ multiplex PCR, while the TCRdb copy is restricted to in-frame clones and leaves out a portion. There are approximately 130,000 clones in the sample; roughly 87% occur only once, and 15% to 20% lies in the top ten. The specimen was PBMCs or T cells enriched from blood (not recorded which). These receptors all stem from a man younger than 40 who had recovered from COVID-19. CDR3s include the opening cysteine and the closing phenylalanine or tryptophan. The size field is filled for only some rows; it gives once, few, many or a size class.

clone size,V gene,CDR3 protein
NA,TRBV5-1,CASSIHPGQGAYGYTF
NA,TRBV29-1,CSVDYRDTEAFF
few,TRBV7-2,CASSLGLAGGFVNEQFF
NA,TRBV21-1,CASSKVAGERTDTQYF
NA,TRBV6-6,CASSFGQVPANEQYF
few,TRBV18,CASSPPGLTTDTQYF
few,TRBV2,CASSTKDRYNEQFF
many,TRBV2,CAGGRGAGANEQFF
NA,TRBV24-1,CATSDTTGQYNEQFF
NA,TRBV7-6,CASSLGGTYNEQFF
few,TRBV5-5,CASSLSLGLSGNTIYF
NA,TRBV7-2,CASSLGHNEKLFF
NA,TRBV5-1,CASAGGENTEAFF
NA,TRBV19,CASSIGGGNSPLHF
NA,TRBV30,CAWSVQGAQEKLFF
NA,TRBV29-1,CSVEDLLTGSYLTDTQYF
once,TRBV7-3,CASSLDMNTEAFF
NA,TRBV9,CASNLQGSGANVLTF
NA,TRBV6-5,CASSKGDAANYGYTF
NA,TRBV11-2,CASSLDGGSSGSSGKQYF
few,TRBV19,CASSRLRLAGIYEQYF
once,TRBV7-8,CASSSDPGQPQHF
many,TRBV14,CASSQAGMLYEQYF
few,TRBV9,CASSVGILKRAKNTGELFF
NA,TRBV19,CASSINVGGHEQYF
NA,TRBV3-1/TRBV3-2,CASGPFSGRVSGANVLTF
few,TRBV5-1,CASSFGQGGGYTF
NA,TRBV6-5,CASSYSAGGAVGYTF
NA,TRBV15,CATSFPTGERSATQYF
NA,TRBV7-6,CASSLGQGNQPQHF
few,TRBV6-1,CASSESMAGNQPQHF
NA,TRBV5-1,CASSLERRGGGDTQYF
NA,TRBV12-3/TRBV12-4,CASRYGGNTEAFF
NA,TRBV4-1,CASSLPGLAGPERETQYF
many,TRBV30,CAWALGQGAGEAFF
NA,TRBV5-1,CASSLAVGAGTEAFF
NA,TRBV11-2,CASSVDRVTNSNQPQHF
NA,TRBV19,CASSIWQMTFF
few,TRBV3-1/TRBV3-2,CASRKGQGYGYTF
NA,TRBV14,CASSPRGGFGELFF
NA,TRBV3-1/TRBV3-2,CASSNRQINQPQHF
few,TRBV7-9,CASSYFRRTGTEAFF
NA,TRBV25-1,CASSPAHTGDSNQPQHF
NA,TRBV3-1/TRBV3-2,CASSQGRGTQYF
NA,TRBV4-2,CASSQGGASGRADEQYF
NA,TRBV10-1,CASSDLRGSETEAFF
NA,TRBV6-5,CASSTTGENQPQHF
NA,TRBV5-6,CASSLQGAELFSTDTQYF
NA,TRBV5-1,CASSLLPGETYEQYF
NA,TRBV18,CASSPSGGTDTQYF
NA,TRBV5-1,CASSRGPGQGNTEAFF
NA,TRBV6-5,CASSYWGLAGAETQYF
NA,TRBV5-1,CASSSGQGASYNEQFF
NA,TRBV9,CASSPRTGGLLNEKLFF
NA,TRBV7-9,CASSLDRATGELFF
NA,TRBV5-1,CASSLDRVDGELFF